One sample yielded the 16 T cell receptor beta chains listed below, sequenced in a study of shared clonotypes between healthy human individuals. Some clones are missing from TCRdb's copy, which holds only in-frame ones; the method was immunoSEQ multiplex PCR. The repertoire consists of fewer than 1.8 million clones, with 98% to 99% occurring once and the leading ten covering 0.36%. The sequenced sample was naive CD4+ T cells sorted from blood. Indicated subset: CD45RA+ positively selected. The receptors come from a man in his thirties or forties in good health.

This chain links TRBV15 with TRBJ1-1, with no clear D. Germline CDR1 LNHNV, CDR2 YYDKDF (reference sequence). The V gene lost 0 bases and the J gene lost 10 bases, with 9 bases spanning the gap. The CDR3 is 12 amino acids. The CDR3 DNA reads TGTGCCACCAGCAGAGATCTTCGAGGAGCTTTCTTT. Translation gives CATSRDLRGAFF.

The chain recombines TRBV2 with TRBJ1-3; TRBD1 is a possible D gene (5 bases). V was trimmed by 8 bases and J by 0 bases, leaving 8 bases between them. Germline loops: CDR1 SNHLY, CDR2 FYNNEI. The length of the CDR3 is 13 residues. The CDR3 spells CASQGDSGNTIYF. The CDR3 nucleotides read TGTGCCAGCCAGGGAGACTCTGGAAACACCATATATTTT. The full variable domain, in which reference TRBV2 and TRBJ1-3 provide the parts outside the CDR3, is EPEVTQTPSHQVTQMGQEVILRCVPISNHLYFYWYRQILGQKVEFLVSFYNNEISEKSEIFDDQFSVERPDGSNFTLKIRSTKLEDSAMYFCASQGDSGNTIYFGEGSWLTVV.

As DNA, the CDR3 is TGTGCCAGCATGGACAGCAAGTTCCTTTCCCAGTATTTT. Its translation is CASMDSKFLSQYF. The gene calls are TRBV2 and TRBJ2-3, with D tentatively TRBD1 (6 bases). Germline V lookup: CDR1 SNHLY, CDR2 FYNNEI. The CDR3 covers 13 residues. V was pared by 7 bases and J by 12 bases, with 20 bases between.

The V gene is TRBV28, the J gene TRBJ2-3; the match to TRBD1 covers 8 bases. Unmatched junction bases numbered 11, after V lost 8 bases and J lost 4 bases. Germline CDR1 is MDHEN and CDR2 is SYDVKM. The CDR3 is 15 amino acids. CDR3 sequence (DNA): TGTGCCAGCTGGGGACCGGCAGGGGGCGCAGATACGCAGTATTTT. This sequence encodes CASWGPAGGADTQYF.

The rearrangement uses TRBV5-6 and TRBJ1-5; perhaps TRBD1 as D (6 bases). Looked up from germline, CDR1 is SGHDT and CDR2 is YYEEEE. V was trimmed by 2 bases and J by 2 bases, leaving 17 bases between them. This CDR3 is 17 amino acids long. The CDR3 is CASSFRSTGLGNQPQHF. The CDR3 DNA reads TGTGCCAGCAGCTTTAGGTCGACAGGCCTGGGCAATCAGCCCCAGCATTTT.

The chain carries TRBV7-2 and TRBJ2-5; 9 nucleotides match TRBD1. The CDR3 spans 17 residues. V gave up 1 base and J gave up 4 bases; unmatched junction bases: 10. Germline CDR1 and CDR2: SGHTA and FQGNSA. The CDR3 DNA reads as TGTGCCAGCAGCTTAGTAGGAACAGGGGGCACTGGAGAGACCCAGTACTTC. As protein: CASSLVGTGGTGETQYF.

This chain links TRBV5-1 with TRBJ2-1; D is perhaps TRBD2 (6 bases). There are 15 residues in the CDR3. CDR1 and CDR2 from the germline V gene are SGHRS and YFSETQ. With 4 bases removed from V and 8 bases from J, the gap between germline ends came to 19 bases. CDR3 coding DNA: TGCGCCAGCAGCGGGCGCGGAGGGCCAAGGGATGAGCAGTTCTTC. Its translation is CASSGRGGPRDEQFF.

This sequence joins TRBV5-4 and TRBJ2-1; TRBD2 agrees at 7 bases. J gave up 5 bases and V 5 bases, and 10 bases lay outside the gene matches. Germline V CDR1 and CDR2: SGHNT, YYREEE (reference sequence). The CDR3 is 15 residues long. CDR3 DNA: TGTGCCAGCAGGTCCCCCGGACTAGTTAACAATGAGCAGTTCTTC. Protein: CASRSPGLVNNEQFF.

The chain links TRBV15 to TRBJ2-3; D possibly corresponds to TRBD2 (5 bases). Germline V gene sequence: CDR1 LNHNV, CDR2 YYDKDF (reference sequence). V lost 5 bases to trimming and J lost 5 bases, with 32 bases between them. The CDR3 length is 20 residues. CDR3 nucleotides: TGTGCCACCAGCCCAATTTCCCTCGAAACGAGGGCCCTTTGGGGAGATACGCAGTATTTT. Protein: CATSPISLETRALWGDTQYF.

V is TRBV14 and J is TRBJ2-1; 9 bases fit TRBD2. Germline V gene data show CDR1 as SGHDN and CDR2 as FVKESK. The CDR3 runs to 15 residues. V was pared by 2 bases and J by 4 bases, with 3 bases of the junction left unmatched. CDR3 sequence: CASSQLTSGYNEQFF. The CDR3 DNA reads TGTGCCAGCAGCCAACTGACTAGCGGATACAATGAGCAGTTCTTC.

This chain connects TRBV10-3 to TRBJ2-7, with no clear D. Trimming shortened V by 3 bases and J by 6 bases, and 12 bases separated the two germline ends. This CDR3 has 13 amino acids. Germline-derived CDR1 and CDR2 are ENHRY and SYGVKD. The CDR3 bases are TGTGCCATCAGTGAAAAAGGGTTCGGCGAGCAGTACTTC. Translated, it gives CAISEKGFGEQYF.

The V gene is TRBV5-1, the J gene TRBJ2-5; possible D gene TRBD1, 5 bases. V was trimmed by 4 bases and J by 5 bases, leaving 12 bases between them. Germline CDR1 and CDR2: SGHRS and YFSETQ. There are 13 residues in the CDR3. CDR3 sequence: CASSVQVRETQYF. The CDR3 DNA follows: TGCGCCAGCAGCGTACAGGTACGGGAGACCCAGTACTTC.

V usage is TRBV2 and J usage is TRBJ2-7; D not certain. Germline CDR1 and CDR2: SNHLY and FYNNEI. Trimming cost V 4 bases and J 2 bases, with 9 bases left between them. The CDR3 sequence is 13 residues long. The CDR3 region has the DNA TGTGCCAGCAGTGGAGAATCCCCCTACGAGCAGTACTTC. Its protein product is CASSGESPYEQYF.

A single count supports this clone. The chain combines TRBV10-2 with TRBJ2-5; D may be TRBD1 (6 bases). CDR1 is WSHSY and CDR2 is SAAADI in the germline V gene. With 4 bases removed from V and 2 bases from J, the gap between germline ends came to 8 bases. There are 13 residues in the CDR3. CDR3 bases: TGCGCCAGCAGTGCACAGGGTCAAGAGACCCAGTACTTC. Translation gives CASSAQGQETQYF.

The chain is built from TRBV20-1 and TRBJ1-1; no firm D call. Germline V gives CDR1 DFQATT, CDR2 SNEGSKA (reference sequence). The CDR3 loop spans 11 amino acids. V was pared by 8 bases and J by 1 base, with 8 bases between. The CDR3 loop reads CSSRRNTEAFF. In DNA, the CDR3 is TGCAGTTCTCGCCGGAACACTGAAGCTTTCTTT.

V usage is TRBV12-5 and J usage is TRBJ2-6; 8 positions match TRBD1. The CDR3 totals 21 residues. The V gene's germline CDR1 is LGHNT and CDR2 FRNRAP. Unmatched junction bases numbered 17, after V lost 3 bases and J lost 1 base. The DNA of the CDR3 is TGTGCTAGTGGTTTAATTCCGTCGGGGACAGGCCCTATATCTGGGGCCAACGTCCTGACTTTC. Encoded protein: CASGLIPSGTGPISGANVLTF.